One and the same sample provided the 9 T cell receptor beta chains below, sequenced in a study of CD8+ T cells in alopecia areata. Reverse transcribed after extraction, RNA yielded cDNA as the sequencing template. The assay was immunoSEQ multiplex PCR, and TCRdb's table has in-frame clones only and misses some. The table records about 200,000 clones, roughly three fifths of them present only once. The specimen was CD8+ T cells sorted from blood. The receptors were gathered from a human donor in good health.

The chain employs TRBV5-6 and TRBJ2-7, with 9 bases aligning to TRBD2. Germline-derived CDR1 and CDR2 are SGHDT and YYEEEE. V shed 0 bases, J shed 1 base, and the junction held 8 bases outside the gene matches. The length of the CDR3 is 17 residues. The DNA of the CDR3 is TGTGCCAGCAGCTTGGGAGTCCTGACTAGCGGTTCCTACGAGCAGTACTTC. This encodes CASSLGVLTSGSYEQYF.

This chain connects TRBV19 to TRBJ2-1; no reliable D call. The CDR3 covers 11 residues. Germline V gene data show CDR1 as LNHDA and CDR2 as SQIVND (reference sequence). V lost 10 bases to trimming and J lost 8 bases, with 12 bases between them. As DNA, the CDR3 is TGTGCCACCACGGTGGGGTATGAGCAGTTCTTC. Translation gives CATTVGYEQFF.

The chain uses TRBV28 and TRBJ2-1, with TRBD2 matching 7 bases. This CDR3 spans 16 amino acids. Germline V gene lookup returns CDR1 MDHEN and CDR2 SYDVKM. V was pared by 6 bases and J by 8 bases, with 16 bases of the junction left unmatched. CDR3 nucleotide sequence: TGTGCCAGCAGCAAGTGGGGGGGATACGGATTCGATGAGCAGTTCTTC. Protein product: CASSKWGGYGFDEQFF.

This clone came up a few times. The V gene is TRBV29-1, the J gene TRBJ2-7, with D perhaps assigned TRBD1 or TRBD2 (5 bases each). The germline V and J ends were trimmed by 7 bases and 5 bases, with 15 bases remaining between them. Germline V gene lookup returns CDR1 SQVTM and CDR2 ANQGSEA. This CDR3 contains 12 residues. For the CDR3, the DNA is TGCAGCGCCCGCTCGGGGCACGACGAGCAGTACTTC. Translation gives CSARSGHDEQYF.

The V and J genes are TRBV27 and TRBJ1-5, with D maybe TRBD1 (5 bases). With 6 bases removed from V and 4 bases from J, the gap between germline ends came to 10 bases. Germline CDR1 reads MNHEY; CDR2 reads SMNVEV (reference sequence). The CDR3 totals 13 residues. Here the CDR3 DNA reads TGTGCCAGCAGGGGACTCTTGAATCAGCCCCAGCATTTT. Translation: CASRGLLNQPQHF.

The J gene is TRBJ2-3, the V gene TRBV5-4; 8 bases fit TRBD2. Trimming cost V 5 bases and J 4 bases; bases outside gene matches: 9. The germline V gene encodes CDR1 SGHNT and CDR2 YYREEE (reference sequence). The CDR3 is made up of 15 amino acids. The CDR3 DNA is TGTGCCAGCAGAACCGGGGTAGCGGGATCAGATACGCAGTATTTT. Amino acid sequence: CASRTGVAGSDTQYF.

This clone was seen a handful of times. The chain carries TRBV28 and TRBJ2-7, with D possibly TRBD2 on 5 matching bases. Trimming pared 3 bases from V and 3 bases from J, leaving 9 bases between. CDR3 length equals 13 residues. CDR1 and CDR2 (germline): MDHEN, SYDVKM. Here the CDR3 reads CASSLAGGYEQYF. Written as DNA, the CDR3 is TGTGCCAGCAGTTTGGCGGGTGGCTACGAGCAGTACTTC.

This clone was seen only once. J is TRBJ1-1 and V is TRBV9, with 7 bases matching TRBD1. CDR3 size: 13 residues. Unmatched junction bases numbered 5, after V lost 6 bases and J lost 3 bases. CDR1 is SGDLS and CDR2 is YYNGEE in the germline V gene. The CDR3 loop is CASTGTGDTEAFF. CDR3 in DNA: TGTGCCAGCACCGGTACAGGGGACACTGAAGCTTTCTTT.

The chain combines TRBV25-1 with TRBJ1-2; D is ambiguous. V shed 1 base and J shed 4 bases, with 4 bases lying between them. The CDR3 is 12 amino acids. Germline CDR1 is MGHDK and CDR2 is SYGVNS. CDR3 sequence reads: CASSELSYGYTF. CDR3 DNA: TGTGCCAGCAGTGAATTAAGCTATGGCTACACCTTC.